This T cell receptor (beta chain) was captured in a study of PD-1 blockade in classical Hodgkin lymphoma. With no exception, relapse followed autologous stem cell transplantation in all patients, and brentuximab vedotin exposure varied. Profiling relied on immunoSEQ multiplex PCR, and the TCRdb table lists in-frame clones only, not all of them. The table lists about 34,000 clones, 76% of them singletons, with roughly 15% in the top ten. The source material was peripheral blood mononuclear cells (PBMCs), sampled before the second cycle of nivolumab. The sequence was collected from a human donor with classical Hodgkin lymphoma.

CDR3 loop: CASSVGNYGYTF. In DNA form, the CDR3 reads TGTGCCAGCAGCGTGGGGAACTATGGCTACACCTTC. The V and J genes are TRBV2 and TRBJ1-2, with no clear D. Per germline, CDR1 SNHLY and CDR2 FYNNEI. V lost 6 bases and J lost 2, with 7 bases in between. CDR3 length equals 12 residues.